This is a list of T cell receptor beta chains from one sample in a study of blood T cell repertoires in COVID-19. The method was immunoSEQ multiplex PCR; TCRdb's version includes in-frame clones alone and lacks a portion of them. The table includes over 150,000 clones, about 88% detected once. The sample taken for sequencing was peripheral blood. All receptors come from a man between 45 and 60 years old with COVID-19, enrolled during active disease. Each CDR3 is given with its conserved first and last residue. The D gene is left open where the match is weak. Clone size is stated in some rows and not others, as once, few, many or a class when expanded.

clone size	J gene	V gene	D gene	CDR3 protein	CDR3 DNA
.	TRBJ2-7	TRBV21-1	.	CASSNRTDSSYEQYF	TGTGCCAGCAGCAATCGTACGGACTCCTCCTACGAGCAGTACTTC
.	TRBJ1-4	TRBV6-6	TRBD1	CASSPRGTGKEKLFF	TGTGCCAGCAGCCCTCGTGGGACAGGGAAAGAAAAACTGTTTTTT
.	TRBJ1-4	TRBV6-2/TRBV6-3	TRBD1	CASSLQGAGNEKLFF	TGTGCCAGCAGTCTACAGGGGGCCGGGAATGAAAAACTGTTTTTT
.	TRBJ1-4	TRBV24-1	.	CATSDCGHRNEKLFF	TGTGCCACCAGTGATTGCGGACACCGAAATGAAAAACTGTTTTTT
few	TRBJ1-4	TRBV29-1	.	CSVAGTTNEKLFF	TGCAGCGTGGCAGGGACAACTAATGAAAAACTGTTTTTT
.	TRBJ1-1	TRBV29-1	.	CSVEGTYNTEAFF	TGCAGCGTTGAAGGAACTTATAACACTGAAGCTTTCTTT
.	TRBJ1-1	TRBV30	TRBD1	CAWSVGTGVGNTEAFF	TGTGCCTGGAGTGTGGGGACAGGGGTCGGGAACACTGAAGCTTTCTTT
.	TRBJ1-2	TRBV30	.	CAGSSGARFSTF	TGTGCCGGATCTTCTGGGGCCCGCTTCAGCACCTTC
.	TRBJ2-2	TRBV6-1	.	CASSETGWTGELFF	TGTGCCAGCAGTGAAACAGGGTGGACCGGGGAGCTGTTTTTT
.	TRBJ1-5	TRBV6-2/TRBV6-3	TRBD1	CASSLFTGTGDAPQHF	TGTGCCAGCAGTTTATTCACCGGGACAGGGGATGCGCCCCAGCATTTT
.	TRBJ2-1	TRBV4-2	TRBD1	CASSHGQGARAQFLAQFF	TGTGCCAGCAGCCACGGACAGGGGGCGAGGGCTCAATTCCTCGCGCAGTTCTTC
once	TRBJ1-2	TRBV6-5	.	CASSYNRENYGYTF	TGTGCCAGCAGTTACAACAGAGAGAACTATGGCTACACCTTC
once	TRBJ1-2	TRBV5-4	TRBD1	CASSRWTGDGYTF	TGTGCCAGCAGCCGGTGGACAGGGGATGGCTACACCTTC
.	TRBJ2-1	TRBV5-5	TRBD2	CASRLGLAGGPSSYNEQFF	TGTGCCAGCAGATTAGGACTAGCGGGAGGGCCCAGCTCCTACAATGAGCAGTTCTTC
.	TRBJ2-1	TRBV3-1/TRBV3-2	TRBD1	CASSHSGQGYNEQFF	TGTGCCAGCAGCCATTCCGGACAGGGGTACAATGAGCAGTTCTTC
.	TRBJ2-1	TRBV7-9	TRBD1	CASSSGTGHYNEQFF	TGTGCCAGCAGCTCCGGGACAGGGCACTACAATGAGCAGTTCTTC
.	TRBJ2-4	TRBV9	TRBD1	CASSVRTGDFQYF	TGTGCCAGCAGCGTTAGGACAGGGGATTTTCAGTACTTC
once	TRBJ1-1	TRBV5-4	TRBD1	CASSDPDRDRNTEAFF	TGTGCCAGCAGCGACCCTGACAGGGATCGTAACACTGAAGCTTTCTTT
.	TRBJ2-3	TRBV13	.	CASSPRDSPEGTQYF	TGTGCCAGCAGCCCCAGGGACTCCCCAGAGGGTACGCAGTATTTT
few	TRBJ2-2	TRBV6-2/TRBV6-3	TRBD1	CASSYDRDRGRSRTGELFF	TGTGCCAGCAGTTACGACCGGGACAGGGGGCGCAGTAGGACCGGGGAGCTGTTTTTT
.	TRBJ1-4	TRBV14	.	CASSLETGVEPNEKLFF	TGTGCCAGCAGCCTGGAGACGGGGGTCGAGCCTAATGAAAAACTGTTTTTT
.	TRBJ2-7	TRBV2	.	CASSDNTNKIVEQYF	TGTGCCAGCAGCGATAACACTAACAAAATAGTTGAGCAGTACTTC
once	TRBJ1-5	TRBV27	TRBD1	CATNRGGSNQPQHF	TGTGCCACCAACAGGGGCGGGAGCAATCAGCCCCAGCATTTT
.	TRBJ2-1	TRBV27	.	CASSLGFRPGPYNEQFF	TGTGCCAGCAGTTTAGGGTTCCGGCCAGGGCCCTACAATGAGCAGTTCTTC
.	TRBJ1-2	TRBV7-9	.	CASSSSGVNYGYTF	TGTGCCAGCAGCAGTTCAGGGGTAAACTATGGCTACACCTTC
.	TRBJ1-6	TRBV19	TRBD1	CASRTGSNSPLHF	TGTGCCAGTAGGACAGGGTCAAATTCACCCCTCCACTTT
.	TRBJ1-5	TRBV7-2	TRBD1	CASSWGDRGRGEPQHF	TGTGCCAGCAGCTGGGGGGACAGGGGACGGGGCGAACCCCAGCATTTT
.	TRBJ2-3	TRBV7-9	TRBD2	CASSVGTSGSTDTQYF	TGTGCCAGCAGCGTGGGGACTAGCGGTAGCACAGATACGCAGTATTTT
.	TRBJ2-2	TRBV7-3	.	CASSSQPGTNTGELFF	TGTGCCAGCAGCTCCCAGCCGGGAACGAACACCGGGGAGCTGTTTTTT
.	TRBJ1-5	TRBV5-1	TRBD1	CASSPGGISNQPQHF	TGCGCCAGCAGCCCAGGGGGAATCAGCAATCAGCCCCAGCATTTT
.	TRBJ1-6	TRBV3-1/TRBV3-2	.	CASSQAGTPNSPLHF	TGTGCCAGCAGCCAAGCTGGGACACCTAATTCACCCCTCCACTTT
.	TRBJ2-3	TRBV7-3	TRBD2	CASSSGTSGTDTQYF	TGTGCCAGCAGCTCTGGGACTAGCGGCACAGATACGCAGTATTTT
.	TRBJ2-7	TRBV5-6	.	CASSFRQNTYEQYF	TGTGCCAGCAGCTTTAGACAAAACACCTACGAGCAGTACTTC
.	TRBJ1-5	TRBV5-5	.	CASSPFWTGYQPQHF	TGTGCCAGCAGCCCCTTTTGGACGGGGTATCAGCCCCAGCATTTT
.	TRBJ1-5	TRBV6-5	.	CASSSIGGNQPQHF	TGTGCCAGCAGTTCAATCGGGGGCAATCAGCCCCAGCATTTT
.	TRBJ2-4	TRBV28	TRBD1	CASSSRDRMYF	TGTGCCAGCAGTTCGCGGGACAGGATGTACTTC
.	TRBJ1-1	TRBV18	.	CASSLNSDRNTLNTEAFF	TGTGCCAGCTCACTCAACTCCGACAGAAATACCCTGAACACTGAAGCTTTCTTT
.	TRBJ1-2	TRBV5-4	TRBD1	CASSLDGGGDGYTF	TGTGCCAGCAGCTTGGATGGAGGGGGCGATGGCTACACCTTC
.	TRBJ2-1	TRBV29-1	TRBD2	CSAPGAASGYNEQFF	TGCAGCGCCCCGGGGGCGGCTAGCGGGTACAATGAGCAGTTCTTC
.	TRBJ1-2	TRBV18	.	CASSPSGDSNYGYTF	TGTGCCAGCTCACCCTCTGGTGACTCTAACTATGGCTACACCTTC
.	TRBJ2-3	TRBV18	TRBD1	CASSPGQGSTSTDTQYF	TGTGCCAGCTCACCAGGACAGGGATCGACTAGCACAGATACGCAGTATTTT
.	TRBJ1-2	TRBV28	TRBD1	CASREVGLGQGPSWHGYTF	TGTGCCAGCAGGGAAGTTGGTTTGGGACAGGGGCCCTCATGGCATGGCTACACCTTC
.	TRBJ2-2	TRBV7-3	.	CASSPITGELFF	TGTGCCAGCAGTCCCATCACCGGGGAGCTGTTTTTT
.	TRBJ1-2	TRBV28	TRBD1	CASTERGRGDGYTF	TGTGCCAGCACCGAAAGGGGGCGCGGCGATGGCTACACCTTC
.	TRBJ1-1	TRBV7-2	.	CASSLSQGGEAFF	TGTGCCAGCAGCTTATCACAGGGCGGTGAAGCTTTCTTT
.	TRBJ2-7	TRBV20-1	.	CSDTSGEQYF	TGCAGTGATACTAGTGGCGAGCAGTACTTC
.	TRBJ2-5	TRBV6-5	.	CASSYPGQSETQYF	TGTGCCAGCAGTTACCCCGGACAATCAGAGACCCAGTACTTC
.	TRBJ2-1	TRBV27	TRBD1	CASNYRGLSSYNEQFF	TGTGCCAGTAACTACAGGGGGTTAAGCTCCTACAATGAGCAGTTCTTC
once	TRBJ2-5	TRBV7-7	TRBD2	CASRVIAGSGSPPPSHF	TGTGCTAGCAGGGTAATTGCGGGTAGCGGGAGCCCTCCCCCTTCGCACTTC
few	TRBJ2-1	TRBV21-1	.	CASSKDTGLAYNEQFF	TGTGCCAGCAGCAAAGATACGGGACTAGCCTACAATGAGCAGTTCTTC
.	TRBJ2-1	TRBV7-9	TRBD2	CASSFSTSGSPWKQFF	TGTGCCAGCAGCTTCTCGACTAGCGGGAGCCCCTGGAAGCAGTTCTTC
once	TRBJ2-5	TRBV19	.	CASSIVQGPRGTQYF	TGTGCCAGTAGTATAGTGCAGGGCCCCCGAGGGACCCAGTACTTC
once	TRBJ2-1	TRBV29-1	TRBD1	CSVDDFGQGLNEQFF	TGCAGCGTTGATGATTTCGGACAGGGGTTGAATGAGCAGTTCTTC
few	TRBJ1-2	TRBV15	TRBD1	CATSSRTGVGYTF	TGTGCCACCAGCAGCAGGACAGGGGTTGGCTACACCTTC
.	TRBJ2-7	TRBV6-6	TRBD2	CASSPILAGLGDEQYF	TGTGCCAGCAGTCCAATCCTAGCGGGGCTAGGAGACGAGCAGTACTTC
.	TRBJ1-5	TRBV4-2	.	CASSQGGDNQPQHF	TGTGCCAGCAGCCAAGGGGGGGACAATCAGCCCCAGCATTTT
.	TRBJ1-4	TRBV6-5	TRBD1	CASKGQGAAEKLFF	TGTGCCAGCAAAGGACAGGGCGCGGCTGAAAAACTGTTTTTT
.	TRBJ1-5	TRBV19	.	CASSSVGSNQPQHF	TGTGCCAGTAGTTCGGTCGGTAGCAATCAGCCCCAGCATTTT
.	TRBJ1-4	TRBV28	TRBD1	CASLGGSNEKLFF	TGTGCCAGCCTAGGGGGCTCTAATGAAAAACTGTTTTTT
.	TRBJ2-2	TRBV15	TRBD1	CATSRAAGGATTGELFF	TGTGCCACCAGCAGAGCTGCAGGGGGAGCAACCACCGGGGAGCTGTTTTTT